One T cell receptor (beta chain) is described in this entry. The V end lost 8 bases, the J end lost 11 bases, and 27 bases lay between the germline ends. This CDR3 is built from 15 residues. CDR1 and CDR2 (germline): SGHVS, FQNEAQ. These data belong to a study of CD4 and CD8 cells across lung adenocarcinoma regions. Samples came from patients with localized non-small cell lung adenocarcinoma. TCRdb reanalysed the PCR reads using MiXCR and keeps one entry per CDR3 protein. This sample has 4,500 to 6,500 distinct CDR3 sequences, with around 62% found just once. This clonotype originated in a female donor with lung adenocarcinoma. The CD4 and CD8 labels of this study may be unreliable. Sequencing input: CD4+ T cells from the center of a lung tumor. This chain uses TRBV7-8 with TRBJ2-5, with D perhaps matching TRBD2 (6 bases). CDR3 DNA sequence: TGTGCCAGCCGGAGGGACTGGCAGCCACAGTTGGAGCAGTACTTC. Translation: CASRRDWQPQLEQYF.